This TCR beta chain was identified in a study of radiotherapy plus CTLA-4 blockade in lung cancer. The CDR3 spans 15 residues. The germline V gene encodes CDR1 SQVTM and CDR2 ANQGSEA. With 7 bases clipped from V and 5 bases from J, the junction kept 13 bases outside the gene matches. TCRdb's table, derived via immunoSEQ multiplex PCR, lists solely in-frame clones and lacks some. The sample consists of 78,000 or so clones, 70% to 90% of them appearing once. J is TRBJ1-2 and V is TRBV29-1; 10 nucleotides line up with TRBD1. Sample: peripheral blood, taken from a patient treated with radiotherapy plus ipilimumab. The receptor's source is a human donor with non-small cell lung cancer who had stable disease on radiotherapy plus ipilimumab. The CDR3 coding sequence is TGCAGCGCCGAGGGGAGGGACAGGGGCTTGTATGGCTACACCTTC. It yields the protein CSAEGRDRGLYGYTF.